Presented here are 27 T cell receptor beta chains from one specimen sequenced in a study of shared clonotypes between healthy human individuals. TCRdb's copy holds only in-frame clones and misses some; the assay was immunoSEQ multiplex PCR. Counted here are some 96,000 clones, over 40% occurring once; the ten biggest clones make up about 14%. The material sequenced was PBMCs. These receptors were collected from a woman between 35 and 50 years old in good health. Some clones in this sample may be carry-over from other donors' samples.

V gene TRBV10-2 combines with J gene TRBJ1-5, with D unresolved. In germline, CDR1 is WSHSY, CDR2 SAAADI. This CDR3 has 15 amino acids. The ends were cut back, 2 bases at V and 9 bases at J, with 17 bases in the middle. In nucleotides, the CDR3 is TGCGCCAGCAGTGAGCAAAGCGCCCGGCAGCGGCCCCAGCATTTT. This codes for CASSEQSARQRPQHF.

V and J are TRBV6-1 and TRBJ2-5; 8 bases match TRBD1. Germline V gives CDR1 MNHNS, CDR2 SASEGT. The CDR3 sequence is 15 residues long. Germline trimming cut 5 bases from V and 5 bases from J; bases unmatched to any gene: 10. The CDR3 region is CASSSDRGRWETQYF. The CDR3 DNA reads TGTGCCAGCAGTTCCGACAGGGGTCGATGGGAGACCCAGTACTTC.

This clone has only a few counts. V and J are TRBV29-1 and TRBJ2-1; TRBD2 matches at 7 bases. Germline V lookup: CDR1 SQVTM, CDR2 ANQGSEA. The length of the CDR3 is 13 residues. V lost 8 bases to trimming and J lost 2 bases; unmatched junction nucleotides: 6. The CDR3 loop reads CSFSSGTYNEQFF. The CDR3 nucleotides read TGCAGCTTTTCTAGCGGCACCTACAATGAGCAGTTCTTC.

J is TRBJ2-5 and V is TRBV30; TRBD1 agrees at 9 bases. The DNA matches TRBJ2-7 better at its end, which makes the J call doubtful. The CDR3 runs to 14 residues. Germline CDR1 is GTSNPN and CDR2 is SVGIG (reference sequence). The CDR3: CAWLEQGAHYEQYF. DNA of the CDR3: TGTGCCTGGCTAGAACAGGGGGCGCACTACGAGCAGTACTTC.

The chain combines TRBV5-6 with TRBJ2-1; TRBD2 matches 10 bases. This CDR3 has 18 residues. Germline loops: CDR1 SGHDT, CDR2 YYEEEE. The V segment lost 1 base and the J segment 13 bases; nucleotides outside the gene matches: 20. The CDR3 coding sequence is TGTGCCAGCAGCTTGCCCGCCCTGGGTAGCGGGAGGCCGGCAGTTCAGTTCTTC. Residues: CASSLPALGSGRPAVQFF.

Many counts were recorded for this clone. The chain recombines TRBV5-4 with TRBJ2-7; 10 nucleotides line up with TRBD1. This CDR3 comprises 15 residues. Trimming cost V 4 bases and J 4 bases; bases outside gene matches: 8. Per the germline V gene, CDR1 is SGHNT and CDR2 is YYREEE (reference sequence). The CDR3 is CASSPGQGQGYEQYF. In DNA form, the CDR3 reads TGTGCCAGCAGCCCGGGACAGGGGCAAGGGTACGAGCAGTACTTC. Full variable domain (missing parts from reference TRBV5-4 and TRBJ2-7): ETGVTQSPTHLIKTRGQQVTLRCSSQSGHNTVSWYQQALGQGPQFIFQYYREEENGRGNFPPRFSGLQFPNYSSELNVNALELDDSALYLCASSPGQGQGYEQYFGPGTRLTVT.

The CDR3 DNA follows: TGTGCCAGCAGCGTAGGGCCGGACAACTCCTACGAGCAGTACTTC. This sequence encodes CASSVGPDNSYEQYF. The chain has TRBV9 and TRBJ2-7; TRBD1 is a possible D gene (5 bases). Germline-derived CDR1 and CDR2 are SGDLS and YYNGEE. The CDR3 sequence is 15 residues long. V was cut by 0 bases and J by 0 bases, with 10 bases left in between.

V and J are TRBV2 and TRBJ2-1; D gene unclear. Trimming pared 3 bases from V and 0 bases from J, leaving 9 bases between. CDR3 size: 15 residues. Germline V lookup: CDR1 SNHLY, CDR2 FYNNEI. The CDR3 sequence: CASSDRIYSYNEQFF. In DNA form, the CDR3 reads TGTGCCAGCAGTGATCGGATATACTCCTACAATGAGCAGTTCTTC. The variable domain in full, with the rest retrieved from reference TRBV2 and TRBJ2-1, is EPEVTQTPSHQVTQMGQEVILRCVPISNHLYFYWYRQILGQKVEFLVSFYNNEISEKSEIFDDQFSVERPDGSNFTLKIRSTKLEDSAMYFCASSDRIYSYNEQFFGPGTRLTVL.

This chain joins TRBV4-3 and TRBJ2-7; 7 positions agree with TRBD1. CDR1 is LGHNA, CDR2 YSLEER, per germline. J was trimmed by 7 bases and V by 0 bases; bases with no gene match: 12. The CDR3 extends over 16 amino acids. CDR3 sequence reads: CASSQDNGKGAQEQYF. The CDR3 coding sequence is TGCGCCAGCAGCCAAGATAACGGAAAGGGGGCGCAGGAGCAGTACTTC.

This clone was detected a few times. The chain is built from TRBV13 and TRBJ2-5; 10 bases line up with TRBD1. TRBJ2-7 explains the end of the DNA better; the J call may be wrong. Germline CDR1 reads PRHDT; CDR2 reads FYEKMQ (reference sequence). This CDR3 comprises 14 residues. DNA for the CDR3: TGTGCCAGCAGCTTGGGACAGGGGTGGGACGAGCAGTACTTC. Translation gives CASSLGQGWDEQYF.

To note about this clone: Just one base apart from a much larger clone, this may be a read error. Within the sample, other DNA sequences also encode this same CDR3. This sequence joins TRBV7-6 and TRBJ1-1, with a weak D call TRBD1 (5 bases). The CDR3 sequence is 12 residues long. V gave up 6 bases and J gave up 14 bases, with 19 bases separating them. Germline CDR1 SGHVS, CDR2 FNYEAQ. In nucleotides, the CDR3 is TGTGCCAGCAGTACCATGGGCGGGGGAGCCTTCTTT. Translating it yields CASSTMGGGAFF.

This clone was detected a few times. The rearrangement links TRBV7-3 to TRBJ1-2, with D perhaps matching TRBD1 (5 bases). The CDR3 loop spans 13 amino acids. Trimming left V 1 base short and J 7 bases short, with 10 bases between. Germline V lookup: CDR1 SGHTA, CDR2 FQGTGA. Here the CDR3 reads CASSLSQGGGYTF. The DNA for the CDR3 is TGTGCCAGCAGCTTAAGCCAGGGAGGTGGCTACACCTTC. Complete variable domain (other parts from reference TRBV7-3 and TRBJ1-2): GAGVSQTPSNKVTEKGKYVELRCDPISGHTALYWYRQSLGQGPEFLIYFQGTGAADDSGLPNDRFFAVRPEGSVSTLKIQRTERGDSAVYLCASSLSQGGGYTFGSGTRLTVV.

In regard to this clone: Relative to the germline gene, one junction end is altered; a read error may explain this. This chain links TRBV6-1 with TRBJ1-5, with 12 bases fitting TRBD1. This CDR3 has 17 amino acids. Per germline, CDR1 MNHNS and CDR2 SASEGT. The CDR3 sequence is CAISESMGTGGRQPQHF. The CDR3 DNA is TGTGCCATCAGTGAGTCGATGGGGACAGGGGGCAGGCAGCCCCAGCATTTT.

The chain has TRBV27 and TRBJ2-4; 7 positions agree with TRBD2. The germline gives CDR1 MNHEY, CDR2 SMNVEV (reference sequence). The CDR3 loop spans 19 amino acids. V trimming: 1 base; J trimming: 3 bases; junction bases outside the gene matches: 15. CDR3 in DNA: TGTGCCAGCAGTTTATGTCTCGGGAGGACCCCCTACGACAAAAACATTCAGTACTTC. Translated, it gives CASSLCLGRTPYDKNIQYF.

The CDR3 DNA reads as TGTGCCTGGGCTTTGGGGGGGGCGGTCACTGAAGCTTTCTTT. Protein product: CAWALGGAVTEAFF. The V gene is TRBV30, the J gene TRBJ1-1, with D perhaps matching TRBD1 (6 bases). Trimming took 5 bases from V and 4 from J, leaving 17 bases between them. Germline CDR1 reads GTSNPN; CDR2 reads SVGIG (reference sequence). The CDR3 has 14 residues.

There are many counts of this clone. Germline and junction disagree at one end, which may indicate a read error. This chain connects TRBV7-9 to TRBJ1-3, with D possibly being TRBD1 (5 bases). The germline V gene has CDR1 SEHNR and CDR2 FQNEAQ (reference sequence). This CDR3 region has 14 residues. Written as DNA, the CDR3 is TGTGCCAGCAGATTAGGGACCACTGGAAACACCATATATTTT. It yields the protein CASRLGTTGNTIYF.

This clone was detected once. V is TRBV6-1 and J is TRBJ1-1; D might be TRBD1 (5 bases). This CDR3 spans 11 amino acids. Germline loops: CDR1 MNHNS, CDR2 SASEGT. Trimming took 4 bases from V and 8 from J, leaving 8 bases between them. As DNA, the CDR3 is TGTGCCAGCAGTGGGACAAGGGAAGCTTTCTTT. It codes for CASSGTREAFF.

This clone was seen a few times. This chain uses TRBV20-1 with TRBJ2-5; D tentatively fits TRBD1 or TRBD2 (5 bases each). The CDR3 has 10 residues. V lost 3 bases and J lost 7, with 6 bases in between. Per the germline V gene, CDR1 is DFQATT and CDR2 is SNEGSKA (reference sequence). The CDR3 here is CSARGVTQYF. Here the CDR3 DNA reads TGCAGTGCTAGGGGGGTGACCCAGTACTTC.

A note on this clone: A far larger clone is one nucleotide away, so this likely arose from a read error. The sample contains more than one DNA sequence encoding this CDR3. CDR3 residues: CASSLLQGPTNEKLFF. CDR3 nucleotide sequence: TGTGCCAGCAGTTTATTGCAGGGGCCAACTAATGAAAAACTGTTTTTT. This chain connects TRBV28 to TRBJ1-4; D is possibly TRBD1 (6 bases). V was cut by 1 base and J by 0 bases, with 9 bases left in between. The CDR3 loop spans 16 amino acids. CDR1 and CDR2 (germline): MDHEN, SYDVKM.

This rearrangement joins TRBV2 to TRBJ2-7; D may be TRBD1 or TRBD2 (5 bases each). The V and J ends lost 5 bases and 3 bases respectively, with 14 bases between them. Germline loops: CDR1 SNHLY, CDR2 FYNNEI. The CDR3 has 14 residues. The CDR3 here is CASSPRWDVYEQYF. The CDR3 bases are TGTGCCAGCAGTCCACGGTGGGACGTCTACGAGCAGTACTTC.

Comments on this clone: Since a far larger clone is one base different, this is likely a read error. The J gene is TRBJ2-1, the V gene TRBV5-6; D ambiguous. Germline V lookup: CDR1 SGHDT, CDR2 YYEEEE. This CDR3 region has 14 residues. V dropped 1 base and J dropped 10 bases, with 15 bases sitting between them. CDR3 sequence reads: CASSLLDGAYEQFF. The CDR3 DNA reads as TGTGCCAGCAGCTTGTTGGACGGAGCCTACGAGCAGTTCTTC.

A single count supports this clone. A read error may explain this, as a much larger clone is one base away. The chain couples TRBV29-1 to TRBJ2-5; 8 nucleotides align to TRBD1. The CDR3 covers 13 residues. The trim removed 6 bases at V and 5 bases at J, leaving 8 bases unmatched. In germline, CDR1 is SQVTM, CDR2 ANQGSEA. CDR3 DNA sequence: TGCAGCGTCGCCCTGACAGGGGAGGAGACCCAGTACTTC. It encodes CSVALTGEETQYF.

The rearrangement joins TRBV4-3 to TRBJ2-6, with D uncertain. The CDR3 sequence is 17 residues long. CDR1 and CDR2 from the germline V gene are LGHNA and YSLEER. V dropped 1 base and J dropped 0 bases, with 10 bases sitting between them. CDR3: CASSQARTSSGANVLTF. The CDR3 DNA reads as TGCGCCAGCAGCCAAGCCCGCACGAGCTCTGGGGCCAACGTCCTGACTTTC.

For this clone: This could be a read error, since a much larger clone is one nucleotide away. The conserved phenylalanine or tryptophan normally closing the CDR3 is absent here, so this likely arose from a read error. The chain has TRBV2 and TRBJ1-1, with TRBD1 matching over 7 bases. The V gene end was trimmed by 1 base and the J gene end by 4 bases; junction bases not matched to a gene: 6. CDR1 is SNHLY, CDR2 FYNNEI, per germline. The length of the CDR3 is 15 residues. The CDR3 loop reads CASSEETGNPTEAFS. The CDR3 DNA sequence: TGTGCCAGCAGTGAAGAGACAGGGAATCCCACTGAAGCTTTCTCT.

Many counts were recorded for this clone. V gene TRBV5-4 combines with J gene TRBJ2-7; D call uncertain. V lost 4 bases and J lost 0, with 11 bases in between. CDR3 length: 14 amino acids. Germline CDR1 is SGHNT and CDR2 is YYREEE (reference sequence). DNA of the CDR3: TGTGCCAGCAGCCCTTATTCGAGCTCCTACGAGCAGTACTTC. Translating it yields CASSPYSSSYEQYF.

This clone was detected only a few times. This sequence joins TRBV7-3 and TRBJ1-2; TRBD1 matches at 10 bases. Germline V gene sequence: CDR1 SGHTA, CDR2 FQGTGA. This CDR3 contains 14 residues. The V and J ends lost 5 bases and 5 bases, in that order; junction bases with no gene match: 5. The CDR3 spells CASSQTGGAYGYTF. The DNA of the CDR3 is TGTGCCAGCAGCCAGACAGGGGGCGCGTATGGCTACACCTTC.

Worth noting for this clone: It is likely a read error: a sequence one base away is far more abundant. The CDR3 loop reads CASSSRDEGETQHF. The CDR3 DNA sequence: TGTGCCAGCAGTTCCCGAGACGAAGGAGAGACCCAGCACTTC. This chain joins TRBV28 and TRBJ2-5, with D hard to call. Per the germline V gene, CDR1 is MDHEN and CDR2 is SYDVKM. The CDR3 extends over 14 amino acids. The complete variable domain, with remaining parts taken from reference TRBV28 and TRBJ2-5, reads DVKVTQSSRYLVKRTGEKVFLECVQDMDHENMFWYRQDPGLGLRLIYFSYDVKMKEKGDIPEGYSVSREKKERFSLILESASTNQTSMYLCASSSRDEGETQHFGPGTRLLVL.